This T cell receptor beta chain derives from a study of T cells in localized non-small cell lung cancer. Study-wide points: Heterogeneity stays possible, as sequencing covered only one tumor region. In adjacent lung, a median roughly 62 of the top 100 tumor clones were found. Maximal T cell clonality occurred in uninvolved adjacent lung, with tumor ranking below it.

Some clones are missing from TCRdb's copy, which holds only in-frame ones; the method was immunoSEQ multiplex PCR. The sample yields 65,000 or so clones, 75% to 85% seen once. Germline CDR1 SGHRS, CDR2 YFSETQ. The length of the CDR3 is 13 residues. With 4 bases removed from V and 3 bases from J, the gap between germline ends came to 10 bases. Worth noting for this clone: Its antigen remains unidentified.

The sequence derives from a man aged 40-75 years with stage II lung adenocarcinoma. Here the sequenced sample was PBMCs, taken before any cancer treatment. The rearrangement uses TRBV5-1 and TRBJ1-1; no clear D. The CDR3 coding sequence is TGCGCCAGCAGCGGCGACGGGGACACTGAAGCTTTCTTT. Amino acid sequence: CASSGDGDTEAFF. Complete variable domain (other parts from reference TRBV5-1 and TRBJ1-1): KAGVTQTPRYLIKTRGQQVTLSCSPISGHRSVSWYQQTPGQGLQFLFEYFSETQRNKGNFPGRFSGRQFSNSRSEMNVSTLELGDSALYLCASSGDGDTEAFFGQGTRLTVV.